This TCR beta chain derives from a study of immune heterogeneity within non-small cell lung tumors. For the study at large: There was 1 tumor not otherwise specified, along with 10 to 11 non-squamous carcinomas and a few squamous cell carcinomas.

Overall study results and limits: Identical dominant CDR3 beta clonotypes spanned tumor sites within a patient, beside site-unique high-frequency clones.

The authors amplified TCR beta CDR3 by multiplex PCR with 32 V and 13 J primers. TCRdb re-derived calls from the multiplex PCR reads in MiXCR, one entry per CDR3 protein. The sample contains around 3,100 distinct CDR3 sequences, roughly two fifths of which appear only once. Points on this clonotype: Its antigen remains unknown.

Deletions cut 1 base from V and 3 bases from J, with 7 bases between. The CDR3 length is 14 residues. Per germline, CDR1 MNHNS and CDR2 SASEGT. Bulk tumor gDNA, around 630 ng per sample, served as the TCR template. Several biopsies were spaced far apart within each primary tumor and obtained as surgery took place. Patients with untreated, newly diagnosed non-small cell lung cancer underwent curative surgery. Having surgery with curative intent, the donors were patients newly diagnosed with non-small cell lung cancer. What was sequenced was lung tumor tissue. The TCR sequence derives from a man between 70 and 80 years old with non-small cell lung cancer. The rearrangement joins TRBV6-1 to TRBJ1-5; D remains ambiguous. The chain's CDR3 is CASSEDLPNQPQHF. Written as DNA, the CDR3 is TGTGCCAGCAGTGAAGATCTGCCCAATCAGCCCCAGCATTTT.